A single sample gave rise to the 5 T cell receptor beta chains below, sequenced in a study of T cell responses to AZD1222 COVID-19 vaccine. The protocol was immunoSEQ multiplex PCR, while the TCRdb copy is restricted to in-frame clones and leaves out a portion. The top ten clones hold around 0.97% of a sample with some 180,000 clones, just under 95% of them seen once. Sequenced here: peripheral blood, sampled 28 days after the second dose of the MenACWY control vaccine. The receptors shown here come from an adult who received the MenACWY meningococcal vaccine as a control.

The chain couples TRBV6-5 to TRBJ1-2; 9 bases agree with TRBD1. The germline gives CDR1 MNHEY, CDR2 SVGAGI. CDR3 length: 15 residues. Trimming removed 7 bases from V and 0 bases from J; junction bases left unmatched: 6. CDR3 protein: CASIGQGTANYGYTF. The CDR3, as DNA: TGTGCCAGCATCGGACAGGGGACCGCTAACTATGGCTACACCTTC.

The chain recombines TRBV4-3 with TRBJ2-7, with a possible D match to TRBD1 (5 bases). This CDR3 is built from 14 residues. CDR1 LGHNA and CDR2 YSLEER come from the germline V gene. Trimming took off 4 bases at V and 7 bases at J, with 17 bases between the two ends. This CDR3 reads CASSPGLAPAEQYF. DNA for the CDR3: TGCGCCAGCAGCCCAGGGCTGGCCCCCGCGGAGCAGTACTTC.

The CDR3 is CASSAPSTDTQYF. For the CDR3, the DNA is TGTGCCAGCAGTGCCCCCAGCACAGATACGCAGTATTTT. This chain uses TRBV2 with TRBJ2-3, with unresolved D. V gave up 4 bases and J gave up 0 bases, with 5 bases separating them. Germline V lookup: CDR1 SNHLY, CDR2 FYNNEI. The length of the CDR3 is 13 residues.

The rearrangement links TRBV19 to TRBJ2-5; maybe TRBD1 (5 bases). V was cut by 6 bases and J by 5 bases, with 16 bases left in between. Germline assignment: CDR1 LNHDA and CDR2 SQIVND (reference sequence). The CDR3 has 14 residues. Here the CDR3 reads CASRSLVQGETQYF. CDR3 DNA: TGTGCCAGTAGGTCTCTAGTGCAGGGCGAGACCCAGTACTTC.

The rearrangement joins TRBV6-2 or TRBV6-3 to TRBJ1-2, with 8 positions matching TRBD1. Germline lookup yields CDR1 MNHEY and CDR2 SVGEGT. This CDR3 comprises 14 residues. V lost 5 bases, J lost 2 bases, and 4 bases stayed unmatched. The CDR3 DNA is TGTGCCAGCAGTCCAGGACAGGGAAACTATGGCTACACCTTC. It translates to CASSPGQGNYGYTF.